A selection of T cell receptor beta chains follows, all from one sample in a study of blood T cells in healthy people across ages. TCRdb called the 5' RACE reads again in MiXCR, with one record for every CDR3 protein. The data show roughly 1.7 million distinct CDR3 sequences, about 31% seen once. Sequencing was performed on blood. Receptor source: a woman aged 25 to 39 in good health. Each CDR3 is given with its conserved first and last residue. The order of the fields is CDR3 length, D gene, clone size, J gene, V gene, CDR3 protein, CDR3 DNA. A D gene is named only where the DNA matches it firmly. Only part of the rows carry a size: once, few, many, or a class if the clone is expanded.

>15|-|-|TRBJ2-5|TRBV7-9
CASSHQWEHGETQYF
TGTGCCAGCAGCCATCAGTGGGAACACGGAGAGACCCAGTACTTC
>15|TRBD1|few|TRBJ1-5|TRBV28
CASSLGTGAYQPQHF
TGTGCCAGCAGTTTAGGGACAGGGGCGTATCAGCCCCAGCATTTT
>15|TRBD2|-|TRBJ2-2|TRBV19
CASSIRLAGSGELFF
TGTGCCAGTAGTATAAGACTAGCGGGTTCCGGGGAGCTGTTTTTT
>19|TRBD1|few|TRBJ2-6|TRBV5-1
CASSPDGFTGAAGANVLTF
TGCGCCAGCAGCCCAGATGGATTTACAGGGGCTGCTGGGGCCAACGTCCTGACTTTC
>14|-|-|TRBJ2-7|TRBV20-1
CSARLAGKSYEQYF
TGCAGTGCTAGACTCGCGGGAAAGAGCTACGAGCAGTACTTC
>17|TRBD2|few|TRBJ2-7|TRBV20-1
CSAFALGLAGKTYEQYF
TGCAGTGCCTTCGCCCTTGGACTAGCGGGGAAAACCTACGAGCAGTACTTC
>14|-|-|TRBJ2-6|TRBV27
CASSRETGANVLTF
TGTGCCAGCAGTCGGGAGACTGGGGCCAACGTCCTGACTTTC
>17|TRBD2|-|TRBJ2-7|TRBV4-2
CASKNLSRGGLYNEQYF
TGTGCCAGCAAGAACCTTAGCCGGGGGGGACTCTACAATGAGCAGTACTTC
>14|TRBD1|few|TRBJ1-1|TRBV10-1
CASSEIQGVTEAFF
TGCGCCAGCAGTGAGATCCAGGGGGTCACTGAAGCTTTCTTT
>15|TRBD2|-|TRBJ2-1|TRBV7-6
CASSRKPGLVNEQFF
TGTGCCAGCAGCCGAAAACCTGGACTAGTTAATGAGCAGTTCTTC
>15|-|-|TRBJ2-1|TRBV6-5
CASSPPGASGNEQFF
TGTGCCAGCAGCCCTCCGGGAGCTTCTGGCAATGAGCAGTTCTTC
>13|-|many|TRBJ2-7|TRBV10-3
CAISEYQGYEQYF
TGTGCCATCAGTGAGTACCAGGGCTACGAGCAGTACTTC
>15|-|few|TRBJ2-1|TRBV28
CASITGTNSYNEQFF
TGTGCCAGCATCACCGGGACAAATTCCTACAATGAGCAGTTCTTC
>13|-|many|TRBJ2-1|TRBV20-1
CSARGHTADEQFF
TGCAGTGCTAGAGGTCATACCGCGGATGAGCAGTTCTTC
>15|TRBD2|-|TRBJ2-3|TRBV12-3/TRBV12-4
CASRPGTSYWDTQYF
TGTGCCAGCCGCCCCGGGACTAGCTATTGGGATACGCAGTATTTT
>13|-|few|TRBJ2-5|TRBV30
CAWSVGHGETQYF
TGTGCCTGGAGTGTCGGACACGGGGAGACCCAGTACTTC